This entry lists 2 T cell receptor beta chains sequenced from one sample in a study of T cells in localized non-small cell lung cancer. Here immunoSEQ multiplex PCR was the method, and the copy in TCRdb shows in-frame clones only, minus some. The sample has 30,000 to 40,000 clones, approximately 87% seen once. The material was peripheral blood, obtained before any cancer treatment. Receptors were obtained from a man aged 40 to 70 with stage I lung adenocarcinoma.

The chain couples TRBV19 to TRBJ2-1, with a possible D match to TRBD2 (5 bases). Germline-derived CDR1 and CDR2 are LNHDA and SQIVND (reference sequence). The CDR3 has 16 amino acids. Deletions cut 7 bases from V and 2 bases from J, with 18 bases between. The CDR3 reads CASTIREFRPYNEQFF. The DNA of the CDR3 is TGTGCCAGTACAATTCGGGAATTTAGACCCTACAATGAGCAGTTCTTC.

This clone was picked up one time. CDR3 protein: CASSISGNGNTIYF. Written as DNA, the CDR3 is TGTGCCAGTAGTATATCAGGGAATGGAAACACCATATATTTT. V and J are TRBV19 and TRBJ1-3; D is perhaps TRBD1 (5 bases). Germline V gene sequence: CDR1 LNHDA, CDR2 SQIVND (reference sequence). Between the trimmed V and J ends, which lost 2 bases and 3 bases, there was a span of 8 bases. The CDR3 runs to 14 residues.